These 11 T cell receptor beta chains were sequenced from one sample in a study of cytomegalovirus exposure and HLA in healthy donors. The PCR employed 60 Vbeta primers together with 13 Jbeta primers. Clones were read by immunoSEQ multiplex PCR, and TCRdb kept only the in-frame ones, dropping some. The repertoire includes 95,000 to 120,000 clones, 82% of them detected once, and around 2.5% sits in the top ten. Specimen: PBMCs. The receptors were gathered from a woman aged 18-35 years in good health and CMV-seronegative.

The chain uses TRBV2 and TRBJ1-1, with 7 bases that match TRBD1. V shed 10 bases and J 5 bases; nucleotides not matched to a gene: 10. The CDR3 extends over 13 amino acids. The V gene's germline CDR1 is SNHLY and CDR2 FYNNEI. CDR3 DNA: TGTGCCATCCGGTGGCAGGGGGAAACTGAAGCTTTCTTT. Translation gives CAIRWQGETEAFF.

The chain combines TRBV7-9 with TRBJ2-7; 9 nucleotides align to TRBD2. The CDR3 loop spans 14 amino acids. V lost 2 bases, J lost 2 bases, and 1 base stayed unmatched. The V gene's germline CDR1 is SEHNR and CDR2 FQNEAQ (reference sequence). The CDR3 DNA follows: TGTGCCAGCAGCTTATCTAGCGGGACCTACGAGCAGTACTTC. Its translation is CASSLSSGTYEQYF.

V is TRBV7-8 and J is TRBJ2-5, with TRBD2 matching 7 bases. Germline V gene lookup returns CDR1 SGHVS and CDR2 FQNEAQ. The V gene end was trimmed by 7 bases and the J gene end by 4 bases; junction bases not matched to a gene: 12. The CDR3 consists of 15 residues. The CDR3 DNA reads as TGTGCCAGCACCCAAATGGGAGGGGTCCGAGAGACCCAGTACTTC. It translates to CASTQMGGVRETQYF.

This clone was counted only a few times. The rearrangement uses TRBV19 and TRBJ2-3, with 9 bases aligning to TRBD1. CDR1 is LNHDA, CDR2 SQIVND, per germline (reference sequence). CDR3 length: 14 residues. The junction had 5 bases not matched to a gene; V was cut back by 5 bases and J by 5 bases. The CDR3 reads CASSAGQGLDTQYF. For the CDR3, the DNA is TGTGCCAGTAGTGCGGGACAGGGATTAGATACGCAGTATTTT.

This clone was seen just once. V usage is TRBV7-9 and J usage is TRBJ1-6, with no clear D. Looked up from germline, CDR1 is SEHNR and CDR2 is FQNEAQ (reference sequence). V was trimmed by 1 base and J by 3 bases, leaving 10 bases between them. The CDR3 extends over 16 amino acids. The DNA of the CDR3 is TGTGCCAGCAGCTTAGGGCAGAGGTTCTATAATTCACCCCTCCACTTT. Translated, it gives CASSLGQRFYNSPLHF.

This clone has just one count. This chain joins TRBV19 and TRBJ2-5; maybe TRBD2 (6 bases). The J call may be faulty, since TRBJ2-7 better matches the DNA end. Germline values: CDR1 LNHDA, CDR2 SQIVND (reference sequence). The CDR3 runs to 13 residues. The CDR3 spells CASSIATRHEQYF. The CDR3 DNA reads TGTGCCAGTAGTATAGCGACTAGACACGAGCAGTACTTC.

This chain links TRBV29-1 with TRBJ2-5; D uncertain. The DNA end lines up better with TRBJ2-7; the J call may be wrong. Germline V gives CDR1 SQVTM, CDR2 ANQGSEA. The CDR3 has 13 residues. The chain's CDR3 is CSVTDNRAYEQYF. In DNA, the CDR3 is TGCAGCGTTACAGACAACAGAGCCTACGAGCAGTACTTC.

The rearrangement uses TRBV28 and TRBJ2-7, with 9 bases lining up with TRBD1. The CDR3 sequence is 14 residues long. Germline lookup yields CDR1 MDHEN and CDR2 SYDVKM. The V gene end was trimmed by 4 bases and the J gene end by 5 bases; junction bases not matched to a gene: 6. In DNA, the CDR3 is TGTGCCAGCAGTTCCCGGACAGGGGCCAACGAGCAGTACTTC. This gives the protein CASSSRTGANEQYF.

The chain carries TRBV6-1 and TRBJ2-5, with 14 bases lining up with TRBD2. Trimming removed 4 bases from V and 7 bases from J; junction bases left unmatched: 5. The germline CDR1 and CDR2 sequences are MNHNS and SASEGT. The CDR3 has 15 amino acids. DNA of the CDR3: TGTGCCAGCAGTGGACTAGCGGGGGGGCCGGGGACCCAGTACTTC. As protein: CASSGLAGGPGTQYF.

This clone was counted once. The gene calls are TRBV27 and TRBJ2-1; a possible D gene is TRBD1 (5 bases). This CDR3 has 15 residues. The germline V gene encodes CDR1 MNHEY and CDR2 SMNVEV (reference sequence). V was clipped by 3 bases and J by 8 bases, with 17 bases between them. The CDR3 DNA reads as TGTGCCAGCAGTTTGGGTGCAAGGGGCGAATATGAGCAGTTCTTC. This translates into CASSLGARGEYEQFF.

The chain combines TRBV5-4 with TRBJ2-1; 7 positions match TRBD2. The CDR3 spans 12 residues. CDR1 is SGHNT, CDR2 YYREEE, per germline (reference sequence). With V trimmed by 0 bases and J by 9 bases, 0 bases remained unmatched. CDR3 DNA sequence: TGTGCCAGCAGCTTGGGGGGGGGTGAGCAGTTCTTC. Amino acids: CASSLGGGEQFF.